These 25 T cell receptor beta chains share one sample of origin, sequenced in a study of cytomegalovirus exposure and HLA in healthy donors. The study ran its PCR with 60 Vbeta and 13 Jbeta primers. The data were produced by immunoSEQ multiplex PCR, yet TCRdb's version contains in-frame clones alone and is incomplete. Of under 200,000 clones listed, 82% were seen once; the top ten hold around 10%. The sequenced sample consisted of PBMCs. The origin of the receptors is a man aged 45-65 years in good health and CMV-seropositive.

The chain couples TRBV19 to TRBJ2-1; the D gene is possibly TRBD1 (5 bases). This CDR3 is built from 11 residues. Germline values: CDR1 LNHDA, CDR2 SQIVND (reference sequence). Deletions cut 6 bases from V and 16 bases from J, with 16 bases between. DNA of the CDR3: TGTGCCAGTAGGGTGGGGCAGCGAGACTTCTTC. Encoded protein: CASRVGQRDFF. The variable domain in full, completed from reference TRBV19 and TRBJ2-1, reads DGGITQSPKYLFRKEGQNVTLSCEQNLNHDAMYWYRQDPGQGLRLIYYSQIVNDFQKGDIAEGYSVSREKKESFPLTVTSAQKNPTAFYLCASRVGQRDFFGPGTRLTVL.

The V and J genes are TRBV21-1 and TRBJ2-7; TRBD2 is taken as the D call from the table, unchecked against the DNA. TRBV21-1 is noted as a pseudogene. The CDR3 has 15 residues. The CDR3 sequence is CASISPADFPYEQYF. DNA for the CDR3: TGTGCCAGCATCTCACCAGCGGACTTTCCCTACGAGCAGTACTTC.

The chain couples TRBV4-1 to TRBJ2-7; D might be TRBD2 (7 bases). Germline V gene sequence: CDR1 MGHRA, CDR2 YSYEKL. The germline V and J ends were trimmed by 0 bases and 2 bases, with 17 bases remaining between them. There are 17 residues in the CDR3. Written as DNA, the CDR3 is TGCGCCAGCAGCCAAGACTTATGGGGGGGGGCAGCCTACGAGCAGTACTTC. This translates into CASSQDLWGGAAYEQYF.

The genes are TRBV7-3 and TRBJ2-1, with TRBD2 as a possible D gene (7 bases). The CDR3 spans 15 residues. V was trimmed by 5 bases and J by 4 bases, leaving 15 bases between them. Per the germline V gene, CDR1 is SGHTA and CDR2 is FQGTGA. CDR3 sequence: CASSPMRGRYNEQFF. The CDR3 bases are TGTGCCAGCAGCCCCATGCGGGGGCGTTACAATGAGCAGTTCTTC.

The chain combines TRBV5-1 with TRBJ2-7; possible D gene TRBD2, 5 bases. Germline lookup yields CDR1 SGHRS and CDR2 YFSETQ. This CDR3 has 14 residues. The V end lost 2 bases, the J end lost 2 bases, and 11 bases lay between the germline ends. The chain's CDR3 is CASSFSADAYEQYF. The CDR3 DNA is TGCGCCAGCAGCTTTAGCGCCGATGCCTACGAGCAGTACTTC. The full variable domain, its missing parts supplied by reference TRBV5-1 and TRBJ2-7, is KAGVTQTPRYLIKTRGQQVTLSCSPISGHRSVSWYQQTPGQGLQFLFEYFSETQRNKGNFPGRFSGRQFSNSRSEMNVSTLELGDSALYLCASSFSADAYEQYFGPGTRLTVT.

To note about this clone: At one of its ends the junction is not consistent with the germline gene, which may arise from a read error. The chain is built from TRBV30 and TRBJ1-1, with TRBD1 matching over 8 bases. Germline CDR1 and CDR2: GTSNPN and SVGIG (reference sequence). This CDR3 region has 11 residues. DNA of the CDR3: TGTGCCTGGAGTACCGAGGACAGGGTCCTCTTT. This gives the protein CAWSTEDRVLF.

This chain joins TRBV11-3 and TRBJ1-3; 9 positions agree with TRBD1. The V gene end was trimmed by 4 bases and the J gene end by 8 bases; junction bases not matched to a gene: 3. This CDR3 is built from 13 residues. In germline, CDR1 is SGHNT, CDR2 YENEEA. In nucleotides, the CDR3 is TGTGCCAGCAGCTCGGGACAGGGAGACACCATATATTTT. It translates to CASSSGQGDTIYF.

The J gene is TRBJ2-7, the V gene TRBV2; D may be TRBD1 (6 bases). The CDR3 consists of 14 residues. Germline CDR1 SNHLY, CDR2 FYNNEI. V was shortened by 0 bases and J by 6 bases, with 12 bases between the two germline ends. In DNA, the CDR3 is TGTGCCAGCAGTGAAGCCTATCAGGGGCCCGAGCAGTACTTC. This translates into CASSEAYQGPEQYF. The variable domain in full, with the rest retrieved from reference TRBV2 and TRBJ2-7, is EPEVTQTPSHQVTQMGQEVILRCVPISNHLYFYWYRQILGQKVEFLVSFYNNEISEKSEIFDDQFSVERPDGSNFTLKIRSTKLEDSAMYFCASSEAYQGPEQYFGPGTRLTVT.

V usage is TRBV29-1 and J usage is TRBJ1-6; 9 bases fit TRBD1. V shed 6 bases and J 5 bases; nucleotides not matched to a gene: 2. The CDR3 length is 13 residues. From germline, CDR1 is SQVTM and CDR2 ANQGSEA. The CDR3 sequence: CSVGQGDNSPLHF. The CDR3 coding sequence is TGCAGCGTGGGACAGGGTGATAATTCACCCCTCCACTTT.

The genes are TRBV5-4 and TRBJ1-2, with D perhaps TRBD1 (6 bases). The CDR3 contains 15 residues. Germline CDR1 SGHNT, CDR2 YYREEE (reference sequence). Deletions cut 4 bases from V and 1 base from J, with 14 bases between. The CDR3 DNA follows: TGTGCCAGCAGCCCTCTGGGAGGGGGTAACTATGGCTACACCTTC. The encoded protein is CASSPLGGGNYGYTF.

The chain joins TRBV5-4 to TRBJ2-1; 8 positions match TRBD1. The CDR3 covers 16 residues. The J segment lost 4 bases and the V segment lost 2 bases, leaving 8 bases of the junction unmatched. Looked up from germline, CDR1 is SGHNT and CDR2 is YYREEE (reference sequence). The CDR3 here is CASSFSPDRVYNEQFF. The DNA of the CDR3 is TGTGCCAGCAGCTTTTCCCCGGACAGGGTATACAATGAGCAGTTCTTC. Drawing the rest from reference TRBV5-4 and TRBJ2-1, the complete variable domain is ETGVTQSPTHLIKTRGQQVTLRCSSQSGHNTVSWYQQALGQGPQFIFQYYREEENGRGNFPPRFSGLQFPNYSSELNVNALELDDSALYLCASSFSPDRVYNEQFFGPGTRLTVL.

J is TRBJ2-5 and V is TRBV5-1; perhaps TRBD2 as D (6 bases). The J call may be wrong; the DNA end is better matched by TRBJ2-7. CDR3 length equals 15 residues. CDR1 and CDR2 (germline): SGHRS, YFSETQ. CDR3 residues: CASSAEVGGLDEQYF. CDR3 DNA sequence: TGCGCCAGCAGCGCAGAGGTGGGGGGATTGGACGAGCAGTACTTC.

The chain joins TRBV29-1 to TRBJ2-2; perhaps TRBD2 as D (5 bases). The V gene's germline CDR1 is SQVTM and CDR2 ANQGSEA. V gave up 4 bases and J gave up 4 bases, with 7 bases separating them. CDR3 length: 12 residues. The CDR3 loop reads CSVARATGELFF. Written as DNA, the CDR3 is TGCAGCGTTGCGAGGGCCACCGGGGAGCTGTTTTTT.

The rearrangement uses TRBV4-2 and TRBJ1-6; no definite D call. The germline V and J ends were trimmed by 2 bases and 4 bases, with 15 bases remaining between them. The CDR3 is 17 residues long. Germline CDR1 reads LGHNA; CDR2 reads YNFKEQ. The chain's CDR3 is CASSQPFGGPYNSPLHF. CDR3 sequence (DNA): TGTGCCAGCAGCCAACCCTTCGGAGGGCCTTATAATTCACCCCTCCACTTT.

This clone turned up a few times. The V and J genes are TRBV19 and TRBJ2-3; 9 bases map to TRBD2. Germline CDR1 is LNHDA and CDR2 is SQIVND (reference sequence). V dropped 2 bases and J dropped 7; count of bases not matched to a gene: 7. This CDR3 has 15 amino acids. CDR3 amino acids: CASSIQAGGPYTQYF. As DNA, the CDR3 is TGTGCCAGTAGTATACAAGCGGGGGGCCCGTATACGCAGTATTTT.

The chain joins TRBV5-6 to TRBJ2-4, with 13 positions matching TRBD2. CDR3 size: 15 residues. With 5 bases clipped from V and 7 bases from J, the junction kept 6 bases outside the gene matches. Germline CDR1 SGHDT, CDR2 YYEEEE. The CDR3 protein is CASSSGTSGDNIQYF. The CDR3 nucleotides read TGTGCCAGCAGTTCCGGGACTAGCGGGGACAACATTCAGTACTTC.

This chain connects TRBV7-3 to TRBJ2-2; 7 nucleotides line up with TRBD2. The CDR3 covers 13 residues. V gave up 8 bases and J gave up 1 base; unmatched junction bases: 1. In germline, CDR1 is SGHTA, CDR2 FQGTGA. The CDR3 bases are TGTGCCAGCGGGGGGGTGAACACCGGGGAGCTGTTTTTT. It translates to CASGGVNTGELFF.

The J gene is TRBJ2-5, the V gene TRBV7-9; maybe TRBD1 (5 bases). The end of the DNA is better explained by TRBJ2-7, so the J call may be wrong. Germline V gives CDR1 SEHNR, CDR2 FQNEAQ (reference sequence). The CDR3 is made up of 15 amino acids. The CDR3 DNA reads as TGTGCCAGCAGCTTAGTCCAGCAGGGCTCCTACGAGCAGTACTTC. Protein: CASSLVQQGSYEQYF.

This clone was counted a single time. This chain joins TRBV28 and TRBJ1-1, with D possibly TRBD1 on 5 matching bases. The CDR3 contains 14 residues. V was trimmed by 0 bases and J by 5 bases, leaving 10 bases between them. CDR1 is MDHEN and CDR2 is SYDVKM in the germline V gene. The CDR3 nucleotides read TGTGCCAGCAGTTTATGGGACCGGGGGACTGAAGCTTTCTTT. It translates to CASSLWDRGTEAFF.

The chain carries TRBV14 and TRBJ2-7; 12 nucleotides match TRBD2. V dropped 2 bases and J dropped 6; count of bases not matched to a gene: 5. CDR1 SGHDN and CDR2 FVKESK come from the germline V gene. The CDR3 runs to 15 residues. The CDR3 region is CASSQTSGRFSEQYF. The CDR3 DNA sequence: TGTGCCAGCAGCCAAACTAGCGGGAGGTTCAGCGAGCAGTACTTC.

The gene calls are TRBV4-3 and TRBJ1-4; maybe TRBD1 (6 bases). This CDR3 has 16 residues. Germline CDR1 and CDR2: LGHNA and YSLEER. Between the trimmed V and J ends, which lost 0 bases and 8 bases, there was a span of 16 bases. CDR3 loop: CASSQDTRQGLEKLFF. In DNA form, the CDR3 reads TGCGCCAGCAGCCAAGATACCCGTCAGGGGTTGGAAAAACTGTTTTTT.

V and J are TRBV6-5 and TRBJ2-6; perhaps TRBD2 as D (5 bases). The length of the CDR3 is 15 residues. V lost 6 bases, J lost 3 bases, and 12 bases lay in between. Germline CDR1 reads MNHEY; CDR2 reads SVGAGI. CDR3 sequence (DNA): TGTGCCAGCAGGACTAAGCGTAGTGGGGCCAACGTCCTGACTTTC. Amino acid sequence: CASRTKRSGANVLTF.

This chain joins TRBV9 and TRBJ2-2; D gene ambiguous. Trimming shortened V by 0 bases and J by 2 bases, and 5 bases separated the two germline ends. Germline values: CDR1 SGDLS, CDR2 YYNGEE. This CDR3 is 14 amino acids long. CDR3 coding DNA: TGTGCCAGCAGCGTAGGTATCAACACCGGGGAGCTGTTTTTT. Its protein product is CASSVGINTGELFF.

The CDR3 coding sequence is TGTGCCAGCAGACTCTTGTCGTCTCATACGCAGTATTTT. Encoded protein: CASRLLSSHTQYF. The V gene is TRBV6-5, the J gene TRBJ2-3, with D uncertain. The CDR3 runs 13 residues. Between the trimmed V and J ends, which lost 6 bases and 7 bases, there was a span of 14 bases. CDR1 is MNHEY, CDR2 SVGAGI, per germline.

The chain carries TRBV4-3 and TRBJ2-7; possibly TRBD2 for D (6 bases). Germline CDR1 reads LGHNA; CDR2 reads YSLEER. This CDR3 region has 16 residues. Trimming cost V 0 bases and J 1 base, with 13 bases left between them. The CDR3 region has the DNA TGCGCCAGCAGCCAAGACAGGGAGGTACGGTCCTACGAGCAGTACTTC. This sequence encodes CASSQDREVRSYEQYF.